This TCR beta chain is from a study of T cell responses to AZD1222 COVID-19 vaccine. The CDR3 loop spans 15 amino acids. Germline V gene lookup returns CDR1 LNHDA and CDR2 SQIVND (reference sequence). Trimming removed 1 base at V and 4 bases at J, with 14 bases between. The repertoire was sequenced with immunoSEQ multiplex PCR; TCRdb's copy has only in-frame clones and lacks some. The sample has roughly 100,000 clones; about 93% are singletons. The J gene is TRBJ2-7, the V gene TRBV19, with a tentative D call TRBD2 (6 bases). The source of this sequence is an adult in good health. Here the sequenced sample was peripheral blood, taken on day 0 of AZD1222 vaccination. CDR3 nucleotides: TGTGCCAGTAGTATAGGATGGGGGAGGACTTACGAGCAGTACTTC. Translated: CASSIGWGRTYEQYF.